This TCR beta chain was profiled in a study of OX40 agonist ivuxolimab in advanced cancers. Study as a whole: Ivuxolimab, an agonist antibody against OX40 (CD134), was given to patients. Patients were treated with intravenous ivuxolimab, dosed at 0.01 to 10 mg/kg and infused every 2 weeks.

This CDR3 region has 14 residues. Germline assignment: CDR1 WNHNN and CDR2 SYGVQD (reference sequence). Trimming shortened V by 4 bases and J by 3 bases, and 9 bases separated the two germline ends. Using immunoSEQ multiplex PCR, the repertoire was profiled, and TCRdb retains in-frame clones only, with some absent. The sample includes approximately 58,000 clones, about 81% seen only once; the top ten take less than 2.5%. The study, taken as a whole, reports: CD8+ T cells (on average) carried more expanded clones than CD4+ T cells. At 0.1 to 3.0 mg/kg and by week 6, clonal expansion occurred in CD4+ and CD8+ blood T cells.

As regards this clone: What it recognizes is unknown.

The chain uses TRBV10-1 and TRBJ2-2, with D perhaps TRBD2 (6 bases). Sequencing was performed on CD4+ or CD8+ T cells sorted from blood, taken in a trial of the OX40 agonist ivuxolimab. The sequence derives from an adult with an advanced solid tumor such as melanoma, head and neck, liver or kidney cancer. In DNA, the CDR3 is TGCGCCAGCAGTGTGCGGGGTCACACCGGGGAGCTGTTTTTT. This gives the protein CASSVRGHTGELFF.